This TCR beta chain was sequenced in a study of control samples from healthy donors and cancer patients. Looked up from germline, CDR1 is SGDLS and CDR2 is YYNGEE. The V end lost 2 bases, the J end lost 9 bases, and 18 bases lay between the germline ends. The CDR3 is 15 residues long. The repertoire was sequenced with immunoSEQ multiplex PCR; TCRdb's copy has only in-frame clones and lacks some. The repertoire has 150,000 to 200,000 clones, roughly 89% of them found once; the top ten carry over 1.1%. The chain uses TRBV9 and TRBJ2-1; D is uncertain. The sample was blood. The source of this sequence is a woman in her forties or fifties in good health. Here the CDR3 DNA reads TGTGCCAGCAGCGTGGTACAATCCGGCGTTGGTGAGCAGTTCTTC. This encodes CASSVVQSGVGEQFF.